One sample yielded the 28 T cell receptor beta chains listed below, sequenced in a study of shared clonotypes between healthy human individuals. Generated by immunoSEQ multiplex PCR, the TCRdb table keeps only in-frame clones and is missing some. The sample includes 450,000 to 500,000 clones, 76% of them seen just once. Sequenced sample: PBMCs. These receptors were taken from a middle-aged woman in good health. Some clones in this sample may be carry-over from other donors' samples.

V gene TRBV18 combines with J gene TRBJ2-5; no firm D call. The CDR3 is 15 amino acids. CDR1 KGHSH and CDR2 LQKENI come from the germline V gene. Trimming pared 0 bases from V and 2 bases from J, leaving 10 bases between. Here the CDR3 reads CASSPPSRPQETQYF. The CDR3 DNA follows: TGTGCCAGCTCACCACCGTCTAGGCCACAAGAGACCCAGTACTTC.

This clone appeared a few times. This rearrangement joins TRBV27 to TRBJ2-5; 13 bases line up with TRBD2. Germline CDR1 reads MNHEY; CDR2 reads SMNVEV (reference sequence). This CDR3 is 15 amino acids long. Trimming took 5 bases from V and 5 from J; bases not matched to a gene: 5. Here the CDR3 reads CASSHGLAGDETQYF. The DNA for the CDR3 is TGTGCCAGCAGTCATGGACTAGCGGGAGATGAGACCCAGTACTTC.

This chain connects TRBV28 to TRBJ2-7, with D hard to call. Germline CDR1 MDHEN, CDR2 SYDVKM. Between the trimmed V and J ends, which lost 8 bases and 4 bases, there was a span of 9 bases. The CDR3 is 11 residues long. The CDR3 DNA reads TGTGCCAGCTCCGCGCCGTACGAGCAGTACTTC. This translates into CASSAPYEQYF.

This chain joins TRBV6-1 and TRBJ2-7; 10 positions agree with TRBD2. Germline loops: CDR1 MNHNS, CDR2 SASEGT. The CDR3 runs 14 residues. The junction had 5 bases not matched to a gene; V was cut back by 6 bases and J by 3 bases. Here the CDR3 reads CASRGTSADYEQYF. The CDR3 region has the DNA TGTGCCAGCAGGGGGACTAGCGCGGACTACGAGCAGTACTTC.

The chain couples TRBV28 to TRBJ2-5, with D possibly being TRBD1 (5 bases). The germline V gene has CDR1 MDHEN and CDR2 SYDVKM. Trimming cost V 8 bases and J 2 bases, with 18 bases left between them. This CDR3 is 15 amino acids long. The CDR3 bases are TGTGCCAGCGAAAACCAGGGATTCGCACAAGAGACCCAGTACTTC. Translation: CASENQGFAQETQYF.

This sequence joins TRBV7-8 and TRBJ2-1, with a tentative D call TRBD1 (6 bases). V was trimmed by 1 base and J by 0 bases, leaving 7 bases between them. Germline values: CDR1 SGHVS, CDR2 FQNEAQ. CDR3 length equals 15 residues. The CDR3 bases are TGTGCCAGCAGCTTAGGGACAGCCTCCTACAATGAGCAGTTCTTC. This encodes CASSLGTASYNEQFF.

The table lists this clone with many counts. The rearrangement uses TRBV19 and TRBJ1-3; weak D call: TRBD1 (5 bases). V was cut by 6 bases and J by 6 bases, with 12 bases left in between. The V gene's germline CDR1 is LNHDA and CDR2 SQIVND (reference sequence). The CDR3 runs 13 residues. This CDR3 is CASSRVRENTIYF. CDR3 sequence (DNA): TGTGCCAGTAGCAGGGTTAGAGAAAACACCATATATTTT.

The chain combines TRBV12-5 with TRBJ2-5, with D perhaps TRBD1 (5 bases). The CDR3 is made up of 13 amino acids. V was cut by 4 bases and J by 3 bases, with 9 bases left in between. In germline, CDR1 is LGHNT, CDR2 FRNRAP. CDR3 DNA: TGTGCTAGTGGTTCGGCGACAGAAGAGACCCAGTACTTC. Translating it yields CASGSATEETQYF.

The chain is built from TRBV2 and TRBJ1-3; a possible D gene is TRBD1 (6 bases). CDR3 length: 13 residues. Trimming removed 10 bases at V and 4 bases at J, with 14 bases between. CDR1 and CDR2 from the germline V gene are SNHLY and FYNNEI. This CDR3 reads CATRQDVGNTIYF. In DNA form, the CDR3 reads TGTGCCACGAGACAGGACGTCGGAAACACCATATATTTT.

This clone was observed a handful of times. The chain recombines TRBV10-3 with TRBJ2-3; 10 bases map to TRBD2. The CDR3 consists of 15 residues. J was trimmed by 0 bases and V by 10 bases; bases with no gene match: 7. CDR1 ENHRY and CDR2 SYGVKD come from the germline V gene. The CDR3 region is CATRTSGASTDTQYF. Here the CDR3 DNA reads TGTGCCACCCGGACTAGCGGAGCTAGCACAGATACGCAGTATTTT.

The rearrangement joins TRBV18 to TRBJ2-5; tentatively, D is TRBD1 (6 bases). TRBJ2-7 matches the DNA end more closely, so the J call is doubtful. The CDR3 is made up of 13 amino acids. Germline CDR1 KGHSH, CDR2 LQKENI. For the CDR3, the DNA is TGTGCCAGCTCACCCGGACAGATCTACGAGCAGTACTTC. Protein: CASSPGQIYEQYF.

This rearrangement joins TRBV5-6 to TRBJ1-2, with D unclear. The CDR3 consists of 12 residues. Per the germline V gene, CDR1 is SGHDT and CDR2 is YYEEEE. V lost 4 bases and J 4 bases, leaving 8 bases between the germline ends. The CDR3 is CASSRFSYGYTF. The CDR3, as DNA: TGTGCCAGCAGCCGATTTAGCTATGGCTACACCTTC.

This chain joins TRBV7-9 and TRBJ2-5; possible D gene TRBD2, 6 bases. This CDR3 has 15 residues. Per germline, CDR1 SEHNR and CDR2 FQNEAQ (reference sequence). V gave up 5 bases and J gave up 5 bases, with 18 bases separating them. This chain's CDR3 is CASSHPYGRGETQYF. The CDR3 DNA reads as TGTGCCAGCAGCCACCCATACGGGAGAGGGGAGACCCAGTACTTC.

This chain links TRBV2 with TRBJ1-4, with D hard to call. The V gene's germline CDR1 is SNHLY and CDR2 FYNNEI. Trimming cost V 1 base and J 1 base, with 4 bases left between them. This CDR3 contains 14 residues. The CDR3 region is CASSEGITNEKLFF. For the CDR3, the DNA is TGTGCCAGCAGTGAAGGGATAACTAATGAAAAACTGTTTTTT.

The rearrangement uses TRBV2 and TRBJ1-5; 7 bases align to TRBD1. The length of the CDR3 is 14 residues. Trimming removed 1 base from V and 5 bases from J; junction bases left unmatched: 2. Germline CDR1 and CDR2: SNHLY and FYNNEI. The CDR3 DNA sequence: TGTGCCAGCAGTGAAGGACAGGGCCATCAGCCCCAGCATTTT. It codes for CASSEGQGHQPQHF.

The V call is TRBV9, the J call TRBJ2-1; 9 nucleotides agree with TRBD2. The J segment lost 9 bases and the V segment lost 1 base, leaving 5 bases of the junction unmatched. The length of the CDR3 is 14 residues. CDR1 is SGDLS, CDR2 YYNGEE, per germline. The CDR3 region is CASSVLREGSEQFF. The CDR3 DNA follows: TGTGCCAGCAGCGTATTGCGGGAGGGGAGTGAGCAGTTCTTC.

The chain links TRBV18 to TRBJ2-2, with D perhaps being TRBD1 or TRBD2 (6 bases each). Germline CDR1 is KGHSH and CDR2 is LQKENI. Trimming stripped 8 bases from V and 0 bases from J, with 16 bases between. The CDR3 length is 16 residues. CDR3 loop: CASRAGGTPNTGELFF. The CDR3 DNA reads TGTGCCAGCCGGGCCGGGGGCACCCCGAACACCGGGGAGCTGTTTTTT.

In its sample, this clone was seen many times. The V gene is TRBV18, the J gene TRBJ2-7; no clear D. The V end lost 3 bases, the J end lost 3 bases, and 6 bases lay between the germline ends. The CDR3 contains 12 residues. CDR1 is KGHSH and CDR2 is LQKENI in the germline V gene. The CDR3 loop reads CASSPERYEQYF. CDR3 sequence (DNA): TGTGCCAGCTCACCGGAACGCTACGAGCAGTACTTC.

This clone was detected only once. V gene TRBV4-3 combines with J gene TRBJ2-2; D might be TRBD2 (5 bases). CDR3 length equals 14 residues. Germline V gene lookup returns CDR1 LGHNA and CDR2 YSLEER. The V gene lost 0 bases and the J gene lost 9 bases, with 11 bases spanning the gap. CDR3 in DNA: TGCGCCAGCAGCCAAGATTTCGGGGTCCGGGAGCTGTTTTTT. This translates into CASSQDFGVRELFF.

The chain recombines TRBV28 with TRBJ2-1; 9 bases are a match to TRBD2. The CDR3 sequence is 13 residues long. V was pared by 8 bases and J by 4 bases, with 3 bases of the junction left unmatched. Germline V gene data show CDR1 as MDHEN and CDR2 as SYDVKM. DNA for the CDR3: TGTGCCAGCGCGGGAGGGTTGTACAATGAGCAGTTCTTC. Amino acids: CASAGGLYNEQFF. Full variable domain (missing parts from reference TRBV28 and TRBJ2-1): DVKVTQSSRYLVKRTGEKVFLECVQDMDHENMFWYRQDPGLGLRLIYFSYDVKMKEKGDIPEGYSVSREKKERFSLILESASTNQTSMYLCASAGGLYNEQFFGPGTRLTVL.

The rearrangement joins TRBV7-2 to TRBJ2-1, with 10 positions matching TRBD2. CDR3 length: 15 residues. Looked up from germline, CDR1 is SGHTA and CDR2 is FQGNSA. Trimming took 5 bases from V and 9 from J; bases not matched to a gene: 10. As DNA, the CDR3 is TGTGCCAGCAGCACAGGAAGCGGGAGGGCCGGTGAGCAGTTCTTC. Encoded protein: CASSTGSGRAGEQFF.

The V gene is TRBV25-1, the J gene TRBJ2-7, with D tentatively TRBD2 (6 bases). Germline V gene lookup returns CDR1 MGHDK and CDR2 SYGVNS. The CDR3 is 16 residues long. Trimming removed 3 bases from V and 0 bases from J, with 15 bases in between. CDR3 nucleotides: TGTGCCAGCAGTGACTCCTCCCGCGGGGTCTCCTACGAGCAGTACTTC. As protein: CASSDSSRGVSYEQYF.

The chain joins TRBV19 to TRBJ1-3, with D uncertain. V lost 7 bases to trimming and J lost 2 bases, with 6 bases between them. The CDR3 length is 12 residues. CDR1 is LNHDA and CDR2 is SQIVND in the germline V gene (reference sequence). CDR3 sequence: CASTSPGNTIYF. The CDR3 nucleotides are TGTGCCAGTACCTCACCTGGAAACACCATATATTTT.

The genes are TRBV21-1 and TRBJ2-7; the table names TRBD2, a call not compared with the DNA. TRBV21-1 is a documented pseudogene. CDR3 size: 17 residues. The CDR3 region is CASSGRRAGVINYEQYF. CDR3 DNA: TGTGCCAGCAGCGGCCGGCGGGCGGGAGTTATTAACTACGAGCAGTACTTC.

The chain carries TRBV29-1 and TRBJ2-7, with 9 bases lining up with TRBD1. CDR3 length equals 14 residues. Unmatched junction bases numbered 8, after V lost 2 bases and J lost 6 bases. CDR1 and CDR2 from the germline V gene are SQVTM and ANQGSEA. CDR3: CSVELDRGAGEQYF. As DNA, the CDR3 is TGCAGCGTTGAATTGGACAGGGGCGCGGGCGAGCAGTACTTC.

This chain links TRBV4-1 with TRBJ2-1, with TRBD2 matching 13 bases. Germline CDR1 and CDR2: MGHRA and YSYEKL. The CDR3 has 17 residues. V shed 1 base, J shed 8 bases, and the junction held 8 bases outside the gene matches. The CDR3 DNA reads TGCGCCAGCAGCCAAGTACCCACTAGCGGGAGGGCCGATGAGCAGTTCTTC. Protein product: CASSQVPTSGRADEQFF.

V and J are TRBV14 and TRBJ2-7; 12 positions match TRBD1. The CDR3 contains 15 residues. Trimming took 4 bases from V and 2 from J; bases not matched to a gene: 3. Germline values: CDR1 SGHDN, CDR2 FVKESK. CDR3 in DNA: TGTGCCAGCAGCCTGGGACAGGGGGCTACCTACGAGCAGTACTTC. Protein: CASSLGQGATYEQYF.

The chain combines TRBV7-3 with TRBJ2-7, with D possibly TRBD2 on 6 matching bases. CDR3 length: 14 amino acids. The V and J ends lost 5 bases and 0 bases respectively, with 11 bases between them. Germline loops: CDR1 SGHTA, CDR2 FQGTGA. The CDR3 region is CASSPTGASYEQYF. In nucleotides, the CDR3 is TGTGCCAGCAGCCCTACGGGAGCCTCCTACGAGCAGTACTTC.